Below, 10 T cell receptor beta chains from the same sample are listed, as sequenced in a study of blood T cells in healthy people across ages. Through a sample-barcoded 5' primer and a J-beta primer mix, a second PCR was run for roughly 7 to 12 cycles. TCRdb reprocessed the 5' RACE reads with MiXCR, giving one entry per CDR3 protein. The sample shows 1 million to 1.2 million distinct CDR3 sequences, less than 45% of them seen only once. The sequenced sample was blood. Every receptor here comes from a man between 18 and 35 years old in good health.

This clonotype has at least ten counts. The gene calls are TRBV5-1 and TRBJ1-2; D ambiguous. CDR1 is SGHRS, CDR2 YFSETQ, per germline. CDR3 length: 13 amino acids. V dropped 2 bases and J dropped 4 bases, with 9 bases sitting between them. CDR3 sequence reads: CASSLSQPYGYTF. Here the CDR3 DNA reads TGCGCCAGCAGCTTATCGCAACCCTATGGCTACACCTTC.

The genes are TRBV2 and TRBJ2-4; D possibly uses TRBD1 or TRBD2 (5 bases each). V lost 3 bases and J 0 bases, leaving 12 bases between the germline ends. The CDR3 is 16 amino acids. Germline-derived CDR1 and CDR2 are SNHLY and FYNNEI. The CDR3 region has the DNA TGTGCCAGCAGTGAGGCGTCAGGGAGAGCCAAAAACATTCAGTACTTC. This sequence encodes CASSEASGRAKNIQYF.

This clonotype was detected a few times. The V and J genes are TRBV5-1 and TRBJ1-1; TRBD1 is a possible D gene (6 bases). V dropped 7 bases and J dropped 4 bases, with 20 bases sitting between them. CDR1 is SGHRS, CDR2 YFSETQ, per germline. The CDR3 totals 15 residues. CDR3 DNA: TGCGCCAGCTGCCTCGGGGGCGGCAGGGTCACTGAAGCTTTCTTT. It codes for CASCLGGGRVTEAFF.

V is TRBV7-7 and J is TRBJ2-5; 11 bases line up with TRBD2. The junction had 5 bases not matched to a gene; V was cut back by 5 bases and J by 0 bases. Germline V lookup: CDR1 SSHAT, CDR2 FNYEAQ (reference sequence). This CDR3 is 16 amino acids long. Written as DNA, the CDR3 is TGTGCCAGCAGCCGAGGACTAGCGGGCGACCAAGAGACCCAGTACTTC. Translated, it gives CASSRGLAGDQETQYF.

The genes are TRBV10-3 and TRBJ2-1, with a possible D match to TRBD1 (5 bases). TRBJ2-7 explains the end of the DNA better; the J call may be wrong. The CDR3 spans 13 residues. The germline CDR1 and CDR2 sequences are ENHRY and SYGVKD. CDR3 in DNA: TGTGCCATCACGTCACAGGCCTACAATGAGCAGTACTTC. As protein: CAITSQAYNEQYF.

CDR3 protein: CSAQWRGTYNEQFF. In nucleotides, the CDR3 is TGCAGTGCCCAGTGGCGGGGGACCTACAATGAGCAGTTCTTC. The chain links TRBV20-1 to TRBJ2-1; 7 positions match TRBD2. Germline CDR1 DFQATT, CDR2 SNEGSKA (reference sequence). This CDR3 spans 14 amino acids. The V gene end was trimmed by 6 bases and the J gene end by 2 bases; junction bases not matched to a gene: 7.

The chain combines TRBV4-3 with TRBJ1-4; tentatively, D is TRBD1 (6 bases). The V end lost 0 bases, the J end lost 6 bases, and 17 bases lay between the germline ends. Germline CDR1 is LGHNA and CDR2 is YSLEER. There are 17 residues in the CDR3. The CDR3 reads CASSQDQLQGGDEKLFF. The CDR3 nucleotides read TGCGCCAGCAGCCAAGACCAATTACAGGGTGGAGATGAAAAACTGTTTTTT.

This clonotype has only a few counts. J is TRBJ2-5 and V is TRBV7-9; D is unresolved. The germline CDR1 and CDR2 sequences are SEHNR and FQNEAQ (reference sequence). The V end lost 3 bases, the J end lost 5 bases, and 16 bases lay between the germline ends. The CDR3 consists of 15 residues. This chain's CDR3 is CASSFSTARTETQYF. The CDR3 DNA is TGTGCCAGCAGCTTTTCGACGGCCCGCACGGAGACCCAGTACTTC.

The rearrangement uses TRBV5-1 and TRBJ2-7; 10 bases are a match to TRBD2. J was trimmed by 3 bases and V by 4 bases; bases with no gene match: 10. The CDR3 runs 16 residues. Germline V gene lookup returns CDR1 SGHRS and CDR2 YFSETQ. CDR3 in amino acids: CASSLRPSGGLYEQYF. CDR3 in DNA: TGCGCCAGCAGCCTTAGGCCTAGCGGGGGCCTCTACGAGCAGTACTTC.

The V gene is TRBV20-1, the J gene TRBJ2-5; 10 positions agree with TRBD2. Near its end, the DNA agrees better with TRBJ2-7, so the J call may be wrong. This CDR3 spans 14 amino acids. Germline V gene data show CDR1 as DFQATT and CDR2 as SNEGSKA (reference sequence). CDR3 residues: CSARLAGDSYEQYF. DNA of the CDR3: TGCAGTGCTAGACTAGCGGGAGACTCCTACGAGCAGTACTTC.